This TCR beta chain was found in a study of radiotherapy plus CTLA-4 blockade in lung cancer. General observations from the study: It was early blood T cell clone dynamics, with interferon-beta, that reportedly best predicted response.

Details on this clone: Its cognate antigen is unknown.

Looked up from germline, CDR1 is SGHRS and CDR2 is YFSETQ. The CDR3 spans 14 residues. V lost 0 bases and J lost 8, with 11 bases in between. Generated by immunoSEQ multiplex PCR, the TCRdb table keeps only in-frame clones and is missing some. The sample carries 30,000 to 35,000 clones, 70% recorded once. The input for sequencing was peripheral blood, taken from a patient treated with radiotherapy plus ipilimumab. The genes are TRBV5-1 and TRBJ1-4; D gene ambiguous. This clonotype originated in a human donor with non-small cell lung cancer who had stable disease on radiotherapy plus ipilimumab. In DNA form, the CDR3 reads TGCGCCAGCAGCTTGGAAGGGATAGTGGAAAAACTGTTTTTT. This sequence encodes CASSLEGIVEKLFF.